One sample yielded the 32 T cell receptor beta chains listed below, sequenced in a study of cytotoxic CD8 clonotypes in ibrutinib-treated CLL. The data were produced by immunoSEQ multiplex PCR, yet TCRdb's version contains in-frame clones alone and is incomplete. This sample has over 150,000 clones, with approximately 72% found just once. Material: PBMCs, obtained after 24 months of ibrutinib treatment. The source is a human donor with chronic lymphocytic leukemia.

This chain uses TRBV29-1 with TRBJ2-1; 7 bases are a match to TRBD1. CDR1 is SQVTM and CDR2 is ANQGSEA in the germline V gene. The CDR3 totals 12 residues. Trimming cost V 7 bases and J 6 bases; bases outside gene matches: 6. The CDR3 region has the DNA TGCAGCGGTGGACAGGTTTTCAATGAGCAGTTCTTC. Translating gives CSGGQVFNEQFF.

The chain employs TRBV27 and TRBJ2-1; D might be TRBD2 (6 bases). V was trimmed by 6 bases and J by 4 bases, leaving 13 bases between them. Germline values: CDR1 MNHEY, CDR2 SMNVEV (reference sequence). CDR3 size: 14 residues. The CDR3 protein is CASSLEGGYNEQFF. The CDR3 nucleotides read TGTGCCAGCAGCCTGGAGGGAGGATACAATGAGCAGTTCTTC.

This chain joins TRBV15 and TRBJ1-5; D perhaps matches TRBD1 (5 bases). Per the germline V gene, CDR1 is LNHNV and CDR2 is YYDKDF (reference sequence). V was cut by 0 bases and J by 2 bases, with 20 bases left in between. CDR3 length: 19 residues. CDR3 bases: TGTGCCACCAGCAGAGATCGGGTGGGGAGGGGCCAAGGCAATCAGCCCCAGCATTTT. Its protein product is CATSRDRVGRGQGNQPQHF.

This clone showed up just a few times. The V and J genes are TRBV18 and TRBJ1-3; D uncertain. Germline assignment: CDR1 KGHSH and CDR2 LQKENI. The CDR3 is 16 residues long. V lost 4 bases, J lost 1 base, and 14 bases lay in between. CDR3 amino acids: CASSLGFLQSGNTIYF. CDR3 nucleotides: TGTGCCAGCTCACTCGGGTTTTTGCAATCTGGAAACACCATATATTTT.

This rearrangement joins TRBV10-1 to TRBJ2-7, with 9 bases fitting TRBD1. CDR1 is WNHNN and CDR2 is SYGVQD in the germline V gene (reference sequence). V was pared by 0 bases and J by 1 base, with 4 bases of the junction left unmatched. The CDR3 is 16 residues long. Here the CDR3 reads CASSESGTGKSYEQYF. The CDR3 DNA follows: TGCGCCAGCAGTGAGTCCGGGACAGGGAAATCCTACGAGCAGTACTTC.

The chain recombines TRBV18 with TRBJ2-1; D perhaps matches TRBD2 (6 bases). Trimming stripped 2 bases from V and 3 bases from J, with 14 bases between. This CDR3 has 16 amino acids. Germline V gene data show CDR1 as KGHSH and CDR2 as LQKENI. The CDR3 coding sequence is TGTGCCAGCTCACCAGGCGTCGGGCGGGGCTACAATGAGCAGTTCTTC. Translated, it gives CASSPGVGRGYNEQFF.

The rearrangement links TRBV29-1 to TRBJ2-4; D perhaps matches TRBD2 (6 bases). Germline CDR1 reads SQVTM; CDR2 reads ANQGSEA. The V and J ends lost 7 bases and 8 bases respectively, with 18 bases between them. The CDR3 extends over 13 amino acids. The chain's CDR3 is CSGGEANEDIQYF. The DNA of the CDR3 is TGCAGCGGGGGGGAGGCCAACGAGGACATTCAGTACTTC.

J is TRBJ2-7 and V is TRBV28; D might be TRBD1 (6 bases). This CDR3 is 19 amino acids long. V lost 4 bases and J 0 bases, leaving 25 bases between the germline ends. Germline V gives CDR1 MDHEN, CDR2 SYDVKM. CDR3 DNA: TGTGCCAGCAGTTCCACCAGGACAGATCGAGCCGAATACTCCTACGAGCAGTACTTC. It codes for CASSSTRTDRAEYSYEQYF.

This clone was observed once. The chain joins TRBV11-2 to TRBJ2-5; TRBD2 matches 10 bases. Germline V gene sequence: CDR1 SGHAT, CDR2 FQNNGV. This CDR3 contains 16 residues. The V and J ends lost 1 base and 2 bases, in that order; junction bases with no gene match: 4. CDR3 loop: CASSLARTSGQETQYF. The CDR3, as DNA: TGTGCCAGCAGCTTAGCTCGGACTAGCGGACAAGAGACCCAGTACTTC.

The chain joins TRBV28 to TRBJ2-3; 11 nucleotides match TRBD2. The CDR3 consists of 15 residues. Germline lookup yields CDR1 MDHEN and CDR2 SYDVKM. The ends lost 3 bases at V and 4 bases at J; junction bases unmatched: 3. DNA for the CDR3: TGTGCCAGCAGTTTCCTAGCGGGAGGATCAGATACGCAGTATTTT. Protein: CASSFLAGGSDTQYF.

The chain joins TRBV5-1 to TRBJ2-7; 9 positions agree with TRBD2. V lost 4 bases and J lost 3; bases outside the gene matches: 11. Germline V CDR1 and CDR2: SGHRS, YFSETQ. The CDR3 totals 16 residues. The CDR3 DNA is TGCGCCAGCAGCGCACAACCCGGGACTAGCAACTACGAGCAGTACTTC. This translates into CASSAQPGTSNYEQYF.

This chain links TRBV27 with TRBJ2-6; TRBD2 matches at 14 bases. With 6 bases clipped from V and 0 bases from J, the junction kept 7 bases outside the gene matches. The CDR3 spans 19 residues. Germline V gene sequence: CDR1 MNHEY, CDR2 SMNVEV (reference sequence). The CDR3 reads CASRPLGLAGDSGANVLTF. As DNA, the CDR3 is TGTGCCAGCAGACCCTTGGGACTAGCGGGGGACTCTGGGGCCAACGTCCTGACTTTC.

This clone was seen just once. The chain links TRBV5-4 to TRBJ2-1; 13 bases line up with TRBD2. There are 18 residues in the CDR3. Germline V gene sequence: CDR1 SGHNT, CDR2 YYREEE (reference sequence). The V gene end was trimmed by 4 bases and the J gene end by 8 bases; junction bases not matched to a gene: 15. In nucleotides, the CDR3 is TGTGCCAGCAGCCGGGAAGTACGTGGACTAGCGGGAGCGGATGAGCAGTTCTTC. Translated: CASSREVRGLAGADEQFF.

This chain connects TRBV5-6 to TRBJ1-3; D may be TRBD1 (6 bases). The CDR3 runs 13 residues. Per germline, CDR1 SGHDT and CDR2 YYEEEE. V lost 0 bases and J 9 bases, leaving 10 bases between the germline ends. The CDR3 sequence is CASSLEQGSTIYF. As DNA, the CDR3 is TGTGCCAGCAGCTTGGAGCAGGGGAGCACCATATATTTT.

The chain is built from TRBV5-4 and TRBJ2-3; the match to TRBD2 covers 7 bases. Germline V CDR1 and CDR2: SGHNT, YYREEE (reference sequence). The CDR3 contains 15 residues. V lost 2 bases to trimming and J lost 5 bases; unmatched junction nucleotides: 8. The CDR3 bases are TGTGCCAGCAGCTTCGCGGGAGACGGCGGAGATACGCAGTATTTT. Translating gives CASSFAGDGGDTQYF.

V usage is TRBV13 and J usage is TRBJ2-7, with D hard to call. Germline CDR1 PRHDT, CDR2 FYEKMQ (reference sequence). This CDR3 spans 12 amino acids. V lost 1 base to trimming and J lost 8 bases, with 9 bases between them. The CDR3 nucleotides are TGTGCCAGCAGCTTAGAACGGTACAAGCAGTACTTC. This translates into CASSLERYKQYF.

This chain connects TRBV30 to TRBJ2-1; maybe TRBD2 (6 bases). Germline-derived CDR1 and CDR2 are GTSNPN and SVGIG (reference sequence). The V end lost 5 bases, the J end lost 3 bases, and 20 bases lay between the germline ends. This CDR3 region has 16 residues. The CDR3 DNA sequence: TGTGCCTGGGCTAACTTCGGACTAAAGCTCTACAATGAGCAGTTCTTC. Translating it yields CAWANFGLKLYNEQFF.

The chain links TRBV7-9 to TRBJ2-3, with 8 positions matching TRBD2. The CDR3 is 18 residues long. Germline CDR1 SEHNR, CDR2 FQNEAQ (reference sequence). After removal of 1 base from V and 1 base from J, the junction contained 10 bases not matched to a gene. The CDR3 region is CASSLVAGATSGTDTQYF. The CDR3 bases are TGTGCCAGCAGCTTAGTAGCCGGGGCGACTAGCGGCACAGATACGCAGTATTTT.

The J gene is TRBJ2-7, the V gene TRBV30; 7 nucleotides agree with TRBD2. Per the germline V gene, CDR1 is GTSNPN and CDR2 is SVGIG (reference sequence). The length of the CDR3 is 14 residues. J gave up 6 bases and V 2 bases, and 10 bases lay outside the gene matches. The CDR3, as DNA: TGTGCCTGGAGTAGGTGGGAGGGCAACGCCGAGCAGTACTTC. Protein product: CAWSRWEGNAEQYF.

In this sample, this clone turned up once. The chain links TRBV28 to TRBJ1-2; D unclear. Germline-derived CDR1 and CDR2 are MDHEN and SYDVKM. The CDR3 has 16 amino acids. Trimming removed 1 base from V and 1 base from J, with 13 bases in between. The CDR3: CASSLLLGSGNYGYTF. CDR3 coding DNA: TGTGCCAGCAGTTTATTATTGGGTTCGGGTAACTATGGCTACACCTTC.

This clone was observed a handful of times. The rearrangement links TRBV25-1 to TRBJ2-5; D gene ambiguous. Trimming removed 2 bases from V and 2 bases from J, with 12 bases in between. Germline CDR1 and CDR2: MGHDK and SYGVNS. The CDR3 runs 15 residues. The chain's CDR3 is CASSERGASQETQYF. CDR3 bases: TGTGCCAGCAGTGAACGAGGAGCATCTCAAGAGACCCAGTACTTC.

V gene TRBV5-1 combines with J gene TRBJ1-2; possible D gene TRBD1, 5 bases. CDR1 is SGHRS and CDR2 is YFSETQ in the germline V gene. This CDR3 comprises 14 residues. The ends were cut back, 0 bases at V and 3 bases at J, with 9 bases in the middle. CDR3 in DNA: TGCGCCAGCAGCTTGGGGGTAGGGGACTATGGCTACACCTTC. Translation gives CASSLGVGDYGYTF.

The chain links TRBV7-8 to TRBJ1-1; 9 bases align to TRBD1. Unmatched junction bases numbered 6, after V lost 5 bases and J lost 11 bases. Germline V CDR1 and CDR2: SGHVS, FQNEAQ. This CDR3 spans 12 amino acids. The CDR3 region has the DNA TGTGCCAGCAGCCAGCCGGGACAGGGCGCTTTCTTT. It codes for CASSQPGQGAFF. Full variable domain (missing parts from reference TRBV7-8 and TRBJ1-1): GAGVSQSPRYKVAKRGQDVALRCDPISGHVSLFWYQQALGQGPEFLTYFQNEAQLDKSGLPSDRFFAERPEGSVSTLKIQRTQQEDSAVYLCASSQPGQGAFFGQGTRLTVV.

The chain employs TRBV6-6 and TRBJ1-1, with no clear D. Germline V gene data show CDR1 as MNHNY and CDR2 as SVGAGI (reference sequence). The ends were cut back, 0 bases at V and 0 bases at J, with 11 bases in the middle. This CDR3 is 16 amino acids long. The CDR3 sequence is CASSYSPSVLNTEAFF. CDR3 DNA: TGTGCCAGCAGTTACTCCCCCTCGGTCTTGAACACTGAAGCTTTCTTT.

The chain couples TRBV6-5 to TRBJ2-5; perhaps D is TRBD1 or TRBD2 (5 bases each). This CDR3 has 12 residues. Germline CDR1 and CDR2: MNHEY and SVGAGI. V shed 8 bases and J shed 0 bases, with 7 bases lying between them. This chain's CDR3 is CASGGHQETQYF. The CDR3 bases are TGTGCCAGCGGGGGACACCAAGAGACCCAGTACTTC.

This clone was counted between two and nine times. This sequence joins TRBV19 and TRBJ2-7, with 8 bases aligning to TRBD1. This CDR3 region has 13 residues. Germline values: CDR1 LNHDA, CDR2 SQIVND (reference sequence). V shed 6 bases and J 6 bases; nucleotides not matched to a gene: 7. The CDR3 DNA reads TGTGCCAGTAGCGGGACAGGCTGGCTCGAGCAGTACTTC. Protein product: CASSGTGWLEQYF.

DNA of the CDR3: TGCAGCGTCAGACTAGCGGGTCTACAAGAGACCCAGTACTTC. Its protein is CSVRLAGLQETQYF. The chain combines TRBV29-1 with TRBJ2-5; 10 nucleotides align to TRBD2. CDR3 size: 14 residues. The germline V gene encodes CDR1 SQVTM and CDR2 ANQGSEA. J was trimmed by 2 bases and V by 6 bases; bases with no gene match: 6.

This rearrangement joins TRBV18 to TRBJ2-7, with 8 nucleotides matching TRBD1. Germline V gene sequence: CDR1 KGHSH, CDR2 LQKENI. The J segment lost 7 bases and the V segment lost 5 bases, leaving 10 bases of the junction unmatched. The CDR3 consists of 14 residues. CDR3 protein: CASSERQGSSEQYF. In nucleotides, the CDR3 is TGTGCCAGCTCAGAGCGACAGGGGTCGAGTGAGCAGTACTTC. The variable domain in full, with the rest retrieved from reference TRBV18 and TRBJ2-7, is NAGVMQNPRHLVRRRGQEARLRCSPMKGHSHVYWYRQLPEEGLKFMVYLQKENIIDESGMPKERFSAEFPKEGPSILRIQQVVRGDSAAYFCASSERQGSSEQYFGPGTRLTVT.

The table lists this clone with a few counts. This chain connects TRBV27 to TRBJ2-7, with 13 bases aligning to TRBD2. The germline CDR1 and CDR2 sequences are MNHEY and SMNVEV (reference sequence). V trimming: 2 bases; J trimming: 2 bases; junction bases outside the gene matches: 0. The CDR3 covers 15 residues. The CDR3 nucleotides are TGTGCCAGCAGTTTAGGGACTAGCGGGACCTACGAGCAGTACTTC. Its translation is CASSLGTSGTYEQYF.

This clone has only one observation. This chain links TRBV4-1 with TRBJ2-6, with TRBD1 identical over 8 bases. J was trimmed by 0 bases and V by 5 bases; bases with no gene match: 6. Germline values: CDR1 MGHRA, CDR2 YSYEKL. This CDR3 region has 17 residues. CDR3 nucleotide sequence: TGCGCCAGCAGCAAGGGACAGGCAAGCTCTGGGGCCAACGTCCTGACTTTC. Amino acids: CASSKGQASSGANVLTF.

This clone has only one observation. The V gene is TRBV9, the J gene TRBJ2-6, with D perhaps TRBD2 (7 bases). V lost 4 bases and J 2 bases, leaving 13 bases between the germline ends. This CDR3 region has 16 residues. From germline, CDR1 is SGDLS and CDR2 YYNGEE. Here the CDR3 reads CASSPGEGAGANVLTF. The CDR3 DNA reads TGTGCCAGCAGCCCAGGGGAGGGAGCTGGGGCCAACGTCCTGACTTTC. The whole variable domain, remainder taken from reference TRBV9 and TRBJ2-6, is DSGVTQTPKHLITATGQRVTLRCSPRSGDLSVYWYQQSLDQGLQFLIQYYNGEERAKGNILERFSAQQFPDLHSELNLSSLELGDSALYFCASSPGEGAGANVLTFGAGSRLTVL.

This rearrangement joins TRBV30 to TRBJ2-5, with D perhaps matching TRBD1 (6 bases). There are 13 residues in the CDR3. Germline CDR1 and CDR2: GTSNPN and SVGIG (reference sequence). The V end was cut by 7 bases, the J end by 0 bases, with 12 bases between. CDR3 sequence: CAFRGSYQETQYF. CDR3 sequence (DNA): TGTGCCTTCAGGGGTTCTTACCAAGAGACCCAGTACTTC.